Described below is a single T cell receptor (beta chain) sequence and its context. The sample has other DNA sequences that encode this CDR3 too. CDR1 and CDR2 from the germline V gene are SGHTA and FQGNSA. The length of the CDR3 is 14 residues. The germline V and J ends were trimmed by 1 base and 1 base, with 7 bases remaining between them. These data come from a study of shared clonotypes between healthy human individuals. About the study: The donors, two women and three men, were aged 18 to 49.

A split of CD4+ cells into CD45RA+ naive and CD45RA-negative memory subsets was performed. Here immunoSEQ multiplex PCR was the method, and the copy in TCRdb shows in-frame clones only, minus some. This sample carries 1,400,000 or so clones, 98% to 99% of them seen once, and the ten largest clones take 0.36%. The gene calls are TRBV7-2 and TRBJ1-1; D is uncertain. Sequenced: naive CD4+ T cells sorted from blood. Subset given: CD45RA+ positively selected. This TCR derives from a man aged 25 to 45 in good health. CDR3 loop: CASSLVAGNTEAFF. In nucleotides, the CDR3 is TGTGCCAGCAGCTTAGTCGCAGGGAACACTGAAGCTTTCTTT.